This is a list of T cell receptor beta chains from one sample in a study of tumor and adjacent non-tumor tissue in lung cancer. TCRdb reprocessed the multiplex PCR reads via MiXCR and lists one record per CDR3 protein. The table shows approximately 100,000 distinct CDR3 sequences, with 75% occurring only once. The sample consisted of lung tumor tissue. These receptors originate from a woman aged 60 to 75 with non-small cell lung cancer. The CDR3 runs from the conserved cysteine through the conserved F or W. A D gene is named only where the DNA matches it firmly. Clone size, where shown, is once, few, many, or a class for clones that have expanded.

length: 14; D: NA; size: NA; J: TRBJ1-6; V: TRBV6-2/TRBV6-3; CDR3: CVSSPRAENSPLHF; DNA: TGTGTCAGCAGCCCCCGGGCGGAAAATTCACCCCTCCACTTT
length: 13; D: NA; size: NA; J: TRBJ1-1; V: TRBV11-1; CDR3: CASGSFTGTKGFF; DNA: TGTGCCAGCGGCTCATTTACAGGAACTAAAGGTTTCTTT
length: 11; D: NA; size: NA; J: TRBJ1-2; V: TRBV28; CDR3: CASSLEQLYIF; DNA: TGTGCCAGCAGTTTAGAACAGCTCTACATCTTC
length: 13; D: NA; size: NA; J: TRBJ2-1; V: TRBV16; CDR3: CATTTDFYNEQFF; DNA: TGTGCCACCACAACTGATTTTTACAATGAGCAGTTCTTC
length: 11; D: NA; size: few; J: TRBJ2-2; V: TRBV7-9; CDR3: CASDRTGELFF; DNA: TGTGCCAGTGATCGCACCGGGGAGCTGTTTTTT
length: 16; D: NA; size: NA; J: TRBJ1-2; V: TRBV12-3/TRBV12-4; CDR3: CASSSGRQVNLYGYTF; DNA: TGTGCCAGCAGTTCGGGCAGACAAGTAAACCTCTATGGCTACACCTTC
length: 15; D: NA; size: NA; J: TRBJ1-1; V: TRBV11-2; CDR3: CASSPWDCQCTEAFF; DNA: TGTGCCAGCAGCCCTTGGGACTGCCAGTGCACTGAAGCTTTCTTT
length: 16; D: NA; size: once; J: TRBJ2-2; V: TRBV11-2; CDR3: CASSLLSAAHTGELFF; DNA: TGTGCCAGCAGCTTATTATCGGCGGCGCACACCGGGGAACTGTTTTTT
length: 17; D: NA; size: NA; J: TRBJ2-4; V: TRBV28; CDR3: CASSLPDSGITKNIQYF; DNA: TGTGCCAGCTCTTTACCCGACTCTGGAATAACCAAAAACATTCAGTACTTC
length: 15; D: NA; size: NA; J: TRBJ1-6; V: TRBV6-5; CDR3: CTNTMTRSYNSPLHF; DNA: TGTACCAACACCATGACGAGGTCCTATAATTCACCCCTCCACTTT
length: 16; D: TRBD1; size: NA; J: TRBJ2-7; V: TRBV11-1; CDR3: CTSSLSGQGGPYEQSF; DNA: TGTACCAGCAGCTTGTCGGGACAGGGGGGACCCTACGAGCAGTCCTTC
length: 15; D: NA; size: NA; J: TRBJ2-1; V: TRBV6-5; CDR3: CASSYYRVSYNGQFF; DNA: TGTGCCAGCAGTTACTACAGGGTATCCTATAATGGGCAGTTCTTC
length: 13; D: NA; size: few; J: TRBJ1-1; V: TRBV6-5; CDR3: CASSFESDTEAFF; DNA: TGTGCCAGCAGCTTTGAGTCAGATACTGAAGCTTTCTTT
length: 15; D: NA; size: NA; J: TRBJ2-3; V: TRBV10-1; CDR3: CGSSEEELGADTQYF; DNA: TGCGGCAGCAGTGAAGAGGAACTAGGCGCGGATACGCAGTATTTT
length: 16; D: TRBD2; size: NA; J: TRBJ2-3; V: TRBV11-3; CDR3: CATSSGLDGATDTQYF; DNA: TGTGCCACCAGCTCAGGACTAGATGGAGCCACAGATACGCAGTATTTT
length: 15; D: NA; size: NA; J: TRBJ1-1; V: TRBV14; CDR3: CASSQLRVSYSEAFF; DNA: TGTGCCAGCAGCCAACTACGTGTGTCTTACAGTGAAGCTTTCTTT
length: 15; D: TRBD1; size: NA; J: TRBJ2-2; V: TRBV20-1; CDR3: CSARDPGQGTGELFF; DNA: TGCAGTGCTAGAGATCCCGGACAGGGGACCGGGGAGCTATTTTTT
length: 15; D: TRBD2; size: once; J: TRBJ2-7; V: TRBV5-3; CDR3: CDRSLDGRSMYEQYF; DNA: TGTGACAGAAGCTTGGACGGGAGGTCCATGTACGAGCAGTACTTC
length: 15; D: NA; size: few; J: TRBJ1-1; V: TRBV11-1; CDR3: CVSSSDPGRVTEAFF; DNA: TGTGTCAGCAGTTCCGATCCGGGCCGCGTAACTGAAGCTTTCTTT
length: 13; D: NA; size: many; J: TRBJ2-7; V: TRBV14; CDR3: CASSRHQGYEQYF; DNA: TGTGCCAGCAGCCGCCACCAGGGATACGAGCAGTACTTC
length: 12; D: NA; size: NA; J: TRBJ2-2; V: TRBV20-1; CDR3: CSATGQTVELFF; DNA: TGCAGTGCCACTGGACAGACCGTGGAGCTGTTTTTT
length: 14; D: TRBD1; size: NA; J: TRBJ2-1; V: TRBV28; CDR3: CASSMTGGFNERFF; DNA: TGTGCCAGCAGTATGACAGGGGGGTTCAATGAAAGGTTCTTC
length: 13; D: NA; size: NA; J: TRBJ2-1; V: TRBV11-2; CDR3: CANSTVRDTEQFF; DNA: TGTGCCAACAGCACTGTACGTGACACTGAGCAGTTCTTC
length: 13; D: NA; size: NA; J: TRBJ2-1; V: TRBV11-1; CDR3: CASSNGGPNEQFF; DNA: TGTGCCAGCAGCAATGGCGGGCCCAATGAGCAGTTCTTC
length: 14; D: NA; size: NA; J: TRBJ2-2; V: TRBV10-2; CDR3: CASMGGMDTGELFF; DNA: TGCGCCAGCATGGGGGGCATGGACACCGGGGAGCTGTTTTTT
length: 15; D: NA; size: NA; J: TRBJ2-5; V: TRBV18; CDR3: CASSPPSEGRETQYF; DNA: TGTGCCAGCTCACCACCTTCAGAGGGGCGCGAGACCCAATACTTC
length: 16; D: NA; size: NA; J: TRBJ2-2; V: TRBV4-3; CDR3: CASSPQGGSDTGELFF; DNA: TGCGCCAGCAGCCCCCAGGGGGGATCGGACACCGGAGAGCTGTTTTTT
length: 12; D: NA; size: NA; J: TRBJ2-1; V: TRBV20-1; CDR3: CSAGEGWNERFF; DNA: TGCAGTGCCGGAGAGGGGTGGAATGAGCGGTTCTTC
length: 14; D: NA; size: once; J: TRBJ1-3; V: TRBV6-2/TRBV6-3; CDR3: CASSPEPSGSTIYF; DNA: TGTGCCAGCAGCCCGGAGCCCTCTGGAAGCACCATATATTTT
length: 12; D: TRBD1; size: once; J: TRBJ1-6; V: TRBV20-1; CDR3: CSLTGDNPPLHF; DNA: TGCAGCCTAACAGGGGATAATCCACCCCTCCACTTT
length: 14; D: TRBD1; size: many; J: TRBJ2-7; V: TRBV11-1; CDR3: CASSPGQGYYEQYF; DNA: TGTGCCAGCAGCCCCGGACAGGGATACTACGAGCAGTACTTC
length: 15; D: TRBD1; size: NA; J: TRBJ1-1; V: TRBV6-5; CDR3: CAGRDTGGWSTGAIF; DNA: TGTGCCGGCAGGGATACAGGGGGCTGGAGCACTGGAGCTATCTTT
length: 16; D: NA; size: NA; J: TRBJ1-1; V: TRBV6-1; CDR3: CVSSEGQLSFGTEAFF; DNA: TGTGTCAGCAGTGAAGGGCAGCTGTCTTTTGGCACTGAAGCTTTCTTT
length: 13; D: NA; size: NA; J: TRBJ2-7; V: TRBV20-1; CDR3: CSAVGGRWDEQYF; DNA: TGCAGTGCAGTCGGGGGGCGATGGGACGAGCAGTACTTC
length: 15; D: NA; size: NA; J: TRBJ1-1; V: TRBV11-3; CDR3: CASGLDSRRGTEDFF; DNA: TGTGCCAGCGGCTTAGATTCGAGGAGAGGCACTGAAGATTTCTTT
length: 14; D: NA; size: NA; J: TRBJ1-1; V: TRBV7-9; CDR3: CASSLGVANTEAFF; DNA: TGTGCCAGCAGCTTAGGTGTAGCAAACACTGAAGCTTTCTTT
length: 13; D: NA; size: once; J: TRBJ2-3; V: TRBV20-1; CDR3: CSAKGGGPDMQYF; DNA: TGCAGTGCCAAGGGGGGGGGGCCCGATATGCAGTATTTT
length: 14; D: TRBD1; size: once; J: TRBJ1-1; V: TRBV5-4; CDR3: CTSLRDRVNTEAFF; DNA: TGTACCAGCCTCCGTGACAGGGTGAACACTGAAGCTTTCTTT
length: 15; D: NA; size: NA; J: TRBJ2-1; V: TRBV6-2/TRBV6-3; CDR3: CASSTSGIGIDEQFF; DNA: TGTGCCAGCAGTACTTCCGGGATAGGGATTGATGAGCAGTTCTTC
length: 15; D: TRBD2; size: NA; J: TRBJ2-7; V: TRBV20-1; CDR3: CSAVLPGGLSYEQYF; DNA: TGTAGTGCTGTGTTACCGGGAGGCCTTTCCTACGAGCAGTACTTC
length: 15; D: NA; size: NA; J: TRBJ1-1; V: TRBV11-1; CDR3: CASILERYLNTETFF; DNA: TGTGCCAGCATCTTGGAGAGATACCTGAACACTGAAACTTTCTTT
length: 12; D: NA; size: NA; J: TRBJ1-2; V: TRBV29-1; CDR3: CSVEGTFYGYTF; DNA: TGCAGCGTAGAAGGGACTTTTTATGGCTACACCTTC
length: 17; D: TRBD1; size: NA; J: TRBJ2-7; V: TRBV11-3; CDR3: CTSSSPTGTGIVGEQYF; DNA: TGTACCAGCAGCTCCCCAACCGGGACAGGCATAGTTGGCGAGCAATACTTC
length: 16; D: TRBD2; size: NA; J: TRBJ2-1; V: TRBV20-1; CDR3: CSAKASGRSYRNELFF; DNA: TGCAGTGCTAAAGCTAGCGGGAGAAGTTATAGGAATGAGCTGTTCTTC
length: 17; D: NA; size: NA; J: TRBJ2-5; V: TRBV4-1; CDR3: CPSSQGTSPQGQESQYF; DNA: TGCCCCAGCAGCCAAGGTACAAGCCCCCAAGGCCAAGAGAGCCAGTACTTC
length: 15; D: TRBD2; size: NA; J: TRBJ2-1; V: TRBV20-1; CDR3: CRATQGTSVLDKQFF; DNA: TGCAGAGCCACCCAGGGGACTAGCGTGCTGGATAAGCAGTTCTTC
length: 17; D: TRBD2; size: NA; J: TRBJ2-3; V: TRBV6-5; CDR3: CTSSQGTSGRIQDTQYF; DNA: TGTACCAGCAGTCAGGGGACTAGCGGGAGGATTCAAGACACGCAGTATTTT
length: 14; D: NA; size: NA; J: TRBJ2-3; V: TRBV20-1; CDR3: CGDLETLSTDTHYF; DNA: TGCGGTGATCTCGAGACACTTAGCACAGATACGCACTATTTT
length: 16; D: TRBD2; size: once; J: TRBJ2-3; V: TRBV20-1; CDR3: CSALLSFRGVTDTQYF; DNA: TGCAGTGCTCTACTGAGCTTCCGGGGGGTCACAGATACGCAGTACTTT
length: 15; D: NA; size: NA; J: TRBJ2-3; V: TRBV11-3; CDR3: CASSPIGQGGHKQYF; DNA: TGTGCCAGCAGCCCCATCGGGCAGGGAGGTCATAAGCAGTATTTT
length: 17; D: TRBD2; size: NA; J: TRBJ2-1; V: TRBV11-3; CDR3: CTSSLELTSGGHNEQFF; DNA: TGTACCAGCAGCCTAGAGTTGACTAGCGGGGGCCACAATGAACAGTTCTTC
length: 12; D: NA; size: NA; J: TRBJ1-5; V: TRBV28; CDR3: CASRYGVRPQHF; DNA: TGTGCCAGCAGATATGGCGTGCGGCCCCAGCATTTT
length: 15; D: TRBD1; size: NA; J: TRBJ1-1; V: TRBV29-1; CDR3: CSADWFGQDSTEAFF; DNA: TGCAGCGCCGATTGGTTTGGACAGGATAGTACTGAAGCTTTCTTT
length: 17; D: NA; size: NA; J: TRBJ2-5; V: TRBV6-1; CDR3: CASDEAMGSIAWETQYF; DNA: TGTGCCAGCGATGAAGCCATGGGGTCTATAGCGTGGGAGACCCAGTACTTC
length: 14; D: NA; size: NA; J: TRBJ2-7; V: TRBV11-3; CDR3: CARSWGTFSYEQYF; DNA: TGTGCCCGCAGCTGGGGGACATTCTCCTACGAGCAGTACTTC
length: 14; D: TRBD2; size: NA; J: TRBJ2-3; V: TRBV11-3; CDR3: CASSFVGGTDTQYF; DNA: TGCGCTAGCAGCTTTGTCGGGGGGACAGATACGCAGTATTTT
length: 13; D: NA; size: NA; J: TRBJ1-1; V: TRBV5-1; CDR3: CASGLAGNTETFF; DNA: TGCGCCAGCGGCCTGGCCGGGAACACTGAAACTTTCTTT
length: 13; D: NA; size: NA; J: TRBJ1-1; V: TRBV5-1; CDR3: CASSYDSHTEAFF; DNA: TGCGCCAGCAGCTATGACAGTCACACTGAAGCTTTCTTT
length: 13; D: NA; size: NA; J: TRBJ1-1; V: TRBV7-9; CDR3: CASSPRQVAEAFF; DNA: TGTGCCAGCAGCCCCCGTCAAGTGGCTGAAGCTTTCTTT
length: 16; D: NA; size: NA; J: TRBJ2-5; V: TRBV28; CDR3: CASSRYGHGHQETQYF; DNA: TGTGCCAGCAGCCGTTATGGACATGGGCACCAAGAGACCCAGTACTTC